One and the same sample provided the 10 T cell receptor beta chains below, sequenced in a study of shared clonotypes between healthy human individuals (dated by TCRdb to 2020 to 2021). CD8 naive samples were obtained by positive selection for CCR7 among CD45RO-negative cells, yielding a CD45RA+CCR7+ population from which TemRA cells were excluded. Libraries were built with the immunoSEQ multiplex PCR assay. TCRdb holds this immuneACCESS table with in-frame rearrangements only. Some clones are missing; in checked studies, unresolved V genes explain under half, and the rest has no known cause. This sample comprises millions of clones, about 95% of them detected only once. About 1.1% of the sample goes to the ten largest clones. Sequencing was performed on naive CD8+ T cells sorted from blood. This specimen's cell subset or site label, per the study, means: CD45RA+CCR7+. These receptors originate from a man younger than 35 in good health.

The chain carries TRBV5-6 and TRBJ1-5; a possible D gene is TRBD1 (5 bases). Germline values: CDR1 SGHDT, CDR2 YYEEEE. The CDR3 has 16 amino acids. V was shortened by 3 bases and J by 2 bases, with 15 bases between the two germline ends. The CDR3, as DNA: TGTGCCAGCAGCTCCCGGGACCCGATGGGCAATCAGCCCCAGCATTTT. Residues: CASSSRDPMGNQPQHF. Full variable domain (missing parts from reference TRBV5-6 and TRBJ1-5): DAGVTQSPTHLIKTRGQQVTLRCSPKSGHDTVSWYQQALGQGPQFIFQYYEEEERQRGNFPDRFSGHQFPNYSSELNVNALLLGDSALYLCASSSRDPMGNQPQHFGDGTRLSIL.

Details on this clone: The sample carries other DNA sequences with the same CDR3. CDR3 DNA: TGTGCCAGCAGCTTGGGACAGGGGGCTTCGTACGAGCAGTACTTC. This codes for CASSLGQGASYEQYF. This sequence joins TRBV5-4 and TRBJ2-7; 10 bases agree with TRBD1. The V segment lost 0 bases and the J segment 4 bases; nucleotides outside the gene matches: 4. The CDR3 spans 15 residues. Germline V gene sequence: CDR1 SGHNT, CDR2 YYREEE (reference sequence). Full variable domain (remainder filled in from reference TRBV5-4 and TRBJ2-7): ETGVTQSPTHLIKTRGQQVTLRCSSQSGHNTVSWYQQALGQGPQFIFQYYREEENGRGNFPPRFSGLQFPNYSSELNVNALELDDSALYLCASSLGQGASYEQYFGPGTRLTVT.

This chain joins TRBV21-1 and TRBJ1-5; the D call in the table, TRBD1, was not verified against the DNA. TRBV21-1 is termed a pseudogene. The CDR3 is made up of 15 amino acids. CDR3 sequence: CTPYFGDRVNQPQHF. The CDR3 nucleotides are TGTACACCTTACTTCGGGGACAGGGTCAATCAGCCCCAGCATTTT.

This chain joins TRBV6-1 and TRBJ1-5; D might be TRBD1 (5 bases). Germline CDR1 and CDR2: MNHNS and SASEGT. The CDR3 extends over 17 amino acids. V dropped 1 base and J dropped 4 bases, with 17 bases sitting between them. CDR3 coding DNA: TGTGCCAGCAGTGAAGGCAGCGGGGGGATTGGGAATCAGCCCCAGCATTTT. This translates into CASSEGSGGIGNQPQHF.

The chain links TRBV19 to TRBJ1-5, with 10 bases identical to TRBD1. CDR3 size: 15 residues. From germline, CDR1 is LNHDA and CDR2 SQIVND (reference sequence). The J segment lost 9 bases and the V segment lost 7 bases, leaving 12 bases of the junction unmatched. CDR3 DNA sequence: TGTGCCAGTACCATGTGGGGACAGGGGAAGGGGCCCCAGCATTTT. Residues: CASTMWGQGKGPQHF.

The CDR3 DNA follows: TGCGCCAGCAGCCAAGGTCGGGGGTTAGGTCAGCCCCAGCATTTT. It translates to CASSQGRGLGQPQHF. The gene calls are TRBV4-1 and TRBJ1-5; maybe TRBD1 (5 bases). The CDR3 has 15 amino acids. CDR1 is MGHRA, CDR2 YSYEKL, per germline. Between the trimmed V and J ends, which lost 1 base and 6 bases, there was a span of 13 bases.

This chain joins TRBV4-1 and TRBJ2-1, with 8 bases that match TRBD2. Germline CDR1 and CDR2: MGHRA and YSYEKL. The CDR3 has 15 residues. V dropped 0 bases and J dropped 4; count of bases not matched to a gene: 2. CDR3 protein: CASSQDTGGYNEQFF. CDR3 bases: TGCGCCAGCAGCCAAGATACGGGGGGGTACAATGAGCAGTTCTTC.

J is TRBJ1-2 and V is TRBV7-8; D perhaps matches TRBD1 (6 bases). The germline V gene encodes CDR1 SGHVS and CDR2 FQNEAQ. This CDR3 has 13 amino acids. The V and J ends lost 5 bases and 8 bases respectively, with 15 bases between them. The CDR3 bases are TGTGCCAGCAGCCTGGGAGACAGGATCGGCTACACCTTC. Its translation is CASSLGDRIGYTF.

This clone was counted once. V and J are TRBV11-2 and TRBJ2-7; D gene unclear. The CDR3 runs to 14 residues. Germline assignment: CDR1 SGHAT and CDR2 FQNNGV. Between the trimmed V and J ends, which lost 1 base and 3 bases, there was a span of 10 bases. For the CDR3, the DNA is TGTGCCAGCAGCTTAGGTTCCAGTTACTACGAGCAGTACTTC. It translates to CASSLGSSYYEQYF. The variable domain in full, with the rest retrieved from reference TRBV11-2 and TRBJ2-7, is EAGVAQSPRYKIIEKRQSVAFWCNPISGHATLYWYQQILGQGPKLLIQFQNNGVVDDSQLPKDRFSAERLKGVDSTLKIQPAKLEDSAVYLCASSLGSSYYEQYFGPGTRLTVT.

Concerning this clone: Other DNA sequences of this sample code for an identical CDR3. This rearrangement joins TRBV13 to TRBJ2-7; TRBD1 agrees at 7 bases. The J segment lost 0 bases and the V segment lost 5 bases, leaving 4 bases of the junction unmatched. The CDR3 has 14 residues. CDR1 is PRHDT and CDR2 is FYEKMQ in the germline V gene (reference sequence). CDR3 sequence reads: CASSLGQVSYEQYF. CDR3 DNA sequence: TGTGCCAGCAGCCTCGGACAGGTCTCCTACGAGCAGTACTTC.